The 22 T cell receptor beta chains given below trace back to one sample, sequenced in a study of shared clonotypes between healthy human individuals. CD45RO-negative cells were positively selected for CCR7, leaving out terminally differentiated effector memory CD45RA+ cells. Sequencing used immunoSEQ multiplex PCR; TCRdb keeps in-frame clones, though not all of them. Of hundreds of thousands of clones listed, about 95% are singletons. Source material: naive CD8+ T cells sorted from blood. The receptors originated from a woman in her twenties or thirties in good health.

This clone was seen a single time. This rearrangement joins TRBV19 to TRBJ2-7; D possibly uses TRBD1 or TRBD2 (5 bases each). CDR3 length: 14 residues. Germline values: CDR1 LNHDA, CDR2 SQIVND (reference sequence). V was cut by 5 bases and J by 0 bases, with 11 bases left in between. Here the CDR3 reads CASSPRDVSYEQYF. In DNA form, the CDR3 reads TGTGCCAGTAGTCCACGGGACGTCTCCTACGAGCAGTACTTC.

The CDR3 sequence is CASSLQRDYSGNTIYF. In DNA, the CDR3 is TGTGCCAGCAGTTTACAGCGGGACTACTCTGGAAACACCATATATTTT. This chain connects TRBV27 to TRBJ1-3, with D perhaps matching TRBD1 (5 bases). V lost 2 bases to trimming and J lost 0 bases, with 11 bases between them. In germline, CDR1 is MNHEY, CDR2 SMNVEV (reference sequence). This CDR3 region has 16 residues.

The genes are TRBV19 and TRBJ2-3; D gene ambiguous. The CDR3 is 14 residues long. Trimming pared 6 bases from V and 2 bases from J, leaving 12 bases between. Per the germline V gene, CDR1 is LNHDA and CDR2 is SQIVND (reference sequence). CDR3 sequence: CASRDGSSTDTQYF. In DNA, the CDR3 is TGTGCCAGTAGGGATGGGTCCTCCACAGATACGCAGTATTTT.

V is TRBV27 and J is TRBJ1-5, with 8 bases fitting TRBD1. Germline V gene lookup returns CDR1 MNHEY and CDR2 SMNVEV (reference sequence). V lost 6 bases, J lost 2 bases, and 6 bases stayed unmatched. The length of the CDR3 is 15 residues. DNA for the CDR3: TGTGCCAGCAGCGAGGGGACAGGAGGCAATCAGCCCCAGCATTTT. Residues: CASSEGTGGNQPQHF.

The chain is built from TRBV6-6 and TRBJ2-7, with D uncertain. The CDR3 is 14 amino acids. The ends were cut back, 2 bases at V and 5 bases at J, with 13 bases in the middle. Germline values: CDR1 MNHNY, CDR2 SVGAGI (reference sequence). The CDR3 loop reads CASSYGGASDEQYF. Written as DNA, the CDR3 is TGTGCCAGCAGTTACGGTGGCGCGTCGGACGAGCAGTACTTC.

The CDR3 is CASSQFRGGTEAFF. For the CDR3, the DNA is TGTGCCAGCAGCCAGTTCAGGGGGGGAACTGAAGCTTTCTTT. The chain carries TRBV14 and TRBJ1-1; 7 bases align to TRBD1. Per germline, CDR1 SGHDN and CDR2 FVKESK. V lost 3 bases to trimming and J lost 5 bases; unmatched junction nucleotides: 6. This CDR3 has 14 residues.

The chain employs TRBV30 and TRBJ2-5; 9 nucleotides match TRBD2. Matching the DNA end better, TRBJ2-7 makes the J call doubtful. CDR1 is GTSNPN, CDR2 SVGIG, per germline (reference sequence). This CDR3 is built from 13 residues. In DNA form, the CDR3 reads TGTGCCTGGAGGGCGGGAGGGGTCTACGAGCAGTACTTC. Its translation is CAWRAGGVYEQYF.

V gene TRBV25-1 combines with J gene TRBJ2-1, with 7 bases matching TRBD2. V was pared by 5 bases and J by 10 bases, with 8 bases of the junction left unmatched. Germline V gene data show CDR1 as MGHDK and CDR2 as SYGVNS. The CDR3 consists of 13 residues. CDR3 nucleotide sequence: TGTGCCAGCAGTAGACTGGCGGGACTAGAGCAGTTCTTC. Translating it yields CASSRLAGLEQFF. Full variable domain (missing parts from reference TRBV25-1 and TRBJ2-1): EADIYQTPRYLVIGTGKKITLECSQTMGHDKMYWYQQDPGMELHLIHYSYGVNSTEKGDLSSESTVSRIRTEHFPLTLESARPSHTSQYLCASSRLAGLEQFFGPGTRLTVL.

This sequence joins TRBV13 and TRBJ2-1, with a tentative D call TRBD1 (5 bases). The CDR3 has 13 residues. With 5 bases removed from V and 10 bases from J, the gap between germline ends came to 15 bases. From germline, CDR1 is PRHDT and CDR2 FYEKMQ (reference sequence). The chain's CDR3 is CASSPYQPGEQFF. The CDR3 DNA reads as TGTGCCAGCAGCCCGTACCAGCCAGGGGAGCAGTTCTTC.

This sequence joins TRBV13 and TRBJ2-1, with D tentatively TRBD2 (5 bases). The germline CDR1 and CDR2 sequences are PRHDT and FYEKMQ (reference sequence). The CDR3 extends over 10 amino acids. Trimming took 5 bases from V and 9 from J, leaving 5 bases between them. CDR3 in DNA: TGTGCCAGCAGCCTAGCTGAGCAGTTCTTC. Its protein product is CASSLAEQFF.

The V gene is TRBV28, the J gene TRBJ2-1; perhaps TRBD1 as D (5 bases). This CDR3 contains 15 residues. The germline CDR1 and CDR2 sequences are MDHEN and SYDVKM. Trimming took off 5 bases at V and 6 bases at J, with 17 bases between the two ends. The CDR3 nucleotides are TGTGCCAGCAGTGAGAGACAGAGGCCGGGCAATGAGCAGTTCTTC. Its translation: CASSERQRPGNEQFF.

The V and J genes are TRBV25-1 and TRBJ2-3; D ambiguous. The CDR3 has 18 residues. CDR1 and CDR2 (germline): MGHDK, SYGVNS. The V and J ends lost 0 bases and 2 bases respectively, with 18 bases between them. This CDR3 is CASSEYSLPSSLTDTQYF. The CDR3 coding sequence is TGTGCCAGCAGTGAATATTCCCTACCCAGTTCTCTCACAGATACGCAGTATTTT.

The J gene is TRBJ2-2, the V gene TRBV9; 7 bases match TRBD1. J gave up 13 bases and V 3 bases, and 6 bases lay outside the gene matches. There are 12 residues in the CDR3. The germline CDR1 and CDR2 sequences are SGDLS and YYNGEE. The CDR3 here is CASSARTGGLFF. The CDR3 bases are TGTGCCAGCAGCGCCCGGACAGGCGGGCTGTTTTTT.

The V and J genes are TRBV4-2 and TRBJ2-2; D gene unclear. The CDR3 covers 14 residues. The V and J ends lost 5 bases and 2 bases respectively, with 9 bases between them. CDR1 is LGHNA, CDR2 YNFKEQ, per germline. CDR3 in amino acids: CASSSDPNTGELFF. The CDR3 region has the DNA TGTGCCAGCAGCTCGGACCCTAACACCGGGGAGCTGTTTTTT.

This chain links TRBV19 with TRBJ2-2; D is uncertain. V was trimmed by 5 bases and J by 6 bases, leaving 10 bases between them. Looked up from germline, CDR1 is LNHDA and CDR2 is SQIVND (reference sequence). The CDR3 runs to 13 residues. This chain's CDR3 is CASSFTVPGELFF. The CDR3 DNA reads TGTGCCAGTAGTTTTACAGTTCCCGGGGAGCTGTTTTTT. The whole variable domain, filled in from reference TRBV19 and TRBJ2-2, reads DGGITQSPKYLFRKEGQNVTLSCEQNLNHDAMYWYRQDPGQGLRLIYYSQIVNDFQKGDIAEGYSVSREKKESFPLTVTSAQKNPTAFYLCASSFTVPGELFFGEGSRLTVL.

The J gene is TRBJ2-2, the V gene TRBV5-1; 10 nucleotides line up with TRBD2. V dropped 6 bases and J dropped 6; count of bases not matched to a gene: 11. CDR1 SGHRS and CDR2 YFSETQ come from the germline V gene. The CDR3 runs to 16 residues. The CDR3 nucleotides read TGCGCCAGCACCCCGAGCGGGACTAGCGTTTCCGGGGAGCTGTTTTTT. Protein: CASTPSGTSVSGELFF.

J is TRBJ2-5 and V is TRBV14; TRBD1 might be the D (6 bases). The CDR3 consists of 14 residues. V gave up 4 bases and J gave up 4 bases, with 13 bases separating them. The germline CDR1 and CDR2 sequences are SGHDN and FVKESK. The CDR3 spells CASSRDRIGETQYF. The DNA of the CDR3 is TGTGCCAGCAGCCGCGACAGGATAGGAGAGACCCAGTACTTC. The variable domain in full, completed from reference TRBV14 and TRBJ2-5, reads EAGVTQFPSHSVIEKGQTVTLRCDPISGHDNLYWYRRVMGKEIKFLLHFVKESKQDESGMPNNRFLAERTGGTYSTLKVQPAELEDSGVYFCASSRDRIGETQYFGPGTRLLVL.

V and J are TRBV4-1 and TRBJ1-5; 7 bases fit TRBD1. Germline CDR1 MGHRA, CDR2 YSYEKL. The CDR3 has 14 amino acids. Trimming cost V 4 bases and J 5 bases; bases outside gene matches: 5. CDR3 in amino acids: CASSPTGDYQPQHF. The CDR3 nucleotides are TGCGCCAGCAGCCCCACAGGGGACTATCAGCCCCAGCATTTT.

The chain employs TRBV4-2 and TRBJ2-7; 10 bases line up with TRBD2. The CDR3 extends over 16 amino acids. CDR1 LGHNA and CDR2 YNFKEQ come from the germline V gene. The trim removed 3 bases at V and 6 bases at J, leaving 11 bases unmatched. The CDR3: CASSQTHGTSVGEQYF. The CDR3 DNA reads TGTGCCAGCAGCCAGACTCATGGGACTAGCGTCGGCGAGCAGTACTTC.

CDR3 sequence: CASSQDLFLAGDYEQYF. The CDR3 DNA reads TGCGCCAGCAGCCAAGATCTGTTCCTAGCGGGAGACTACGAGCAGTACTTC. The chain uses TRBV4-1 and TRBJ2-7; TRBD2 aligns across 10 bases. Trimming removed 0 bases from V and 3 bases from J; junction bases left unmatched: 8. Germline V lookup: CDR1 MGHRA, CDR2 YSYEKL. The CDR3 runs 17 residues.

The sample holds one count of this clone. This chain links TRBV19 with TRBJ2-4, with TRBD1 matching 7 bases. V shed 8 bases, J shed 3 bases, and the junction held 16 bases outside the gene matches. Looked up from germline, CDR1 is LNHDA and CDR2 is SQIVND (reference sequence). This CDR3 is 17 amino acids long. In nucleotides, the CDR3 is TGTGCCAGTGGGAGTACGAATCAGGGGGTATTCAAAAACATTCAGTACTTC. Amino acids: CASGSTNQGVFKNIQYF. The entire variable domain, with the rest obtained from reference TRBV19 and TRBJ2-4, is as follows: DGGITQSPKYLFRKEGQNVTLSCEQNLNHDAMYWYRQDPGQGLRLIYYSQIVNDFQKGDIAEGYSVSREKKESFPLTVTSAQKNPTAFYLCASGSTNQGVFKNIQYFGAGTRLSVL.

The V and J genes are TRBV5-6 and TRBJ2-1; perhaps TRBD2 as D (6 bases). Germline V CDR1 and CDR2: SGHDT, YYEEEE. The germline V and J ends were trimmed by 0 bases and 5 bases, with 15 bases remaining between them. CDR3 length: 16 residues. DNA of the CDR3: TGTGCCAGCAGCTTGGCCGGCGGGTGGGGGGACAATGAGCAGTTCTTC. This sequence encodes CASSLAGGWGDNEQFF.